This note documents a single TCR beta chain sequence. Germline lookup yields CDR1 LGHDT and CDR2 YNNKEL (reference sequence). The ends lost 4 bases at V and 5 bases at J; junction bases unmatched: 9. The length of the CDR3 is 16 residues. The sample originates from a study of blood T cell repertoires in COVID-19. Sequencing was performed with immunoSEQ multiplex PCR; in TCRdb, only in-frame clones are kept and a portion is missing. The sample lists approximately 74,000 clones, around 87% occurring once. The clonotype was recovered from a woman aged 55-70 years with acute or convalescent COVID-19. The chain combines TRBV3-1 (or the pseudogene TRBV3-2) with TRBJ2-2, with TRBD2 identical over 8 bases. Sample: peripheral blood. CDR3 residues: CASSPYQREWTGELFF. The CDR3 DNA reads TGTGCCAGCAGCCCCTACCAGCGGGAGTGGACCGGGGAGCTGTTTTTT.